A single sample gave rise to the 21 T cell receptor beta chains below, sequenced in a study of Epstein–Barr virus B cells in breast cancer (dated by TCRdb to the early 2020s). The antigens these receptors bind are not known. Libraries were constructed by 5' RACE. Sequencing used an Illumina MiSeq. TCR libraries were built from RNA with the SMARTer Human TCR a/b Profiling Kit, capturing full V(D)J regions of both alpha and beta chains. The public reads were reprocessed in TCRdb via fastp at Q25 and MiXCR, keeping in-frame beta chains. Each entry merges the rows of one CDR3 protein and shows their most common DNA and genes. The sample records about 660 distinct CDR3 sequences, roughly 45% of which are singletons. In total, the top ten clones hold 95% to 98% of the sample. Sequenced input: tumor-infiltrating lymphocytes expanded in culture. The receptors come from a woman in her forties with triple-negative breast cancer.

This clonotype is classed as medium-sized. The chain is built from TRBV20-1 and TRBJ2-1, with no clear D. The germline V and J ends were trimmed by 3 bases and 7 bases, with 10 bases remaining between them. The CDR3 runs to 12 residues. Germline CDR1 reads DFQATT; CDR2 reads SNEGSKA (reference sequence). The CDR3 here is CSASGPRNEQFF. CDR3 DNA: TGCAGTGCTAGCGGCCCAAGAAATGAGCAGTTCTTC.

This clonotype is a singleton in its sample. The chain is built from TRBV29-1 and TRBJ2-3; D remains ambiguous. Germline V gene sequence: CDR1 SQVTM, CDR2 ANQGSEA. CDR3 length equals 12 residues. Trimming left V 3 bases short and J 1 base short, with 5 bases between. The CDR3 protein is CSVDQGTDTQYF. The CDR3 region has the DNA TGCAGCGTTGACCAGGGCACAGATACGCAGTATTTT.

This clonotype was observed a handful of times. The chain couples TRBV6-6 to TRBJ2-4; TRBD2 might be the D (5 bases). The germline V gene encodes CDR1 MNHNY and CDR2 SVGAGI (reference sequence). Trimming removed 4 bases from V and 1 base from J, with 11 bases in between. The CDR3 is made up of 15 amino acids. In DNA, the CDR3 is TGTGCCAGCAGTTCGGGGATAGTGGCCAAAAACATTCAGTACTTC. Translation: CASSSGIVAKNIQYF.

The J gene is TRBJ2-3, the V gene TRBV5-1; D call uncertain. This CDR3 contains 14 residues. Germline CDR1 SGHRS, CDR2 YFSETQ. The V and J ends lost 1 base and 2 bases respectively, with 8 bases between them. In DNA form, the CDR3 reads TGCGCCAGCAGCTTGCTGGGCTCCACAGATACGCAGTATTTT. This translates into CASSLLGSTDTQYF. Full variable domain (remainder filled in from reference TRBV5-1 and TRBJ2-3): KAGVTQTPRYLIKTRGQQVTLSCSPISGHRSVSWYQQTPGQGLQFLFEYFSETQRNKGNFPGRFSGRQFSNSRSEMNVSTLELGDSALYLCASSLLGSTDTQYFGPGTRLTVL.

The chain combines TRBV4-1 with TRBJ2-5; TRBD1 matches 8 bases. This CDR3 region has 15 residues. Per germline, CDR1 MGHRA and CDR2 YSYEKL. V was clipped by 4 bases and J by 7 bases; unmatched bases: 11. The CDR3, as DNA: TGCGCCAGCAGCCCGATGACAGGGGCCGGAGGGACCCAGTACTTC. It translates to CASSPMTGAGGTQYF.

This clonotype was counted a single time. This chain links TRBV10-1 with TRBJ2-7; the match to TRBD2 covers 9 bases. Trimming removed 5 bases from V and 5 bases from J; junction bases left unmatched: 13. The CDR3 totals 16 residues. Germline assignment: CDR1 WNHNN and CDR2 SYGVQD (reference sequence). CDR3 region: CASSLGARGGENEQYF. The DNA of the CDR3 is TGCGCCAGCAGTTTGGGGGCGCGCGGGGGGGAGAACGAGCAGTACTTC.

V gene TRBV7-9 combines with J gene TRBJ2-6; perhaps TRBD1 as D (6 bases). V shed 1 base and J shed 2 bases, with 6 bases lying between them. The CDR3 runs to 15 residues. From germline, CDR1 is SEHNR and CDR2 FQNEAQ (reference sequence). The DNA for the CDR3 is TGTGCCAGCAGCTTAGGACAGGCTGGGGCCAACGTCCTGACTTTC. It encodes CASSLGQAGANVLTF.

CDR3 region: CSAREDRLIDYNEQFF. Written as DNA, the CDR3 is TGCAGTGCTAGAGAGGACAGACTAATTGACTACAATGAGCAGTTCTTC. The chain joins TRBV20-1 to TRBJ2-1; D possibly corresponds to TRBD1 (6 bases). The CDR3 consists of 16 residues. CDR1 and CDR2 from the germline V gene are DFQATT and SNEGSKA (reference sequence). V was shortened by 0 bases and J by 3 bases, with 15 bases between the two germline ends.

In nucleotides, the CDR3 is TGCAGTGCTAGAGAGGCAGGGGGTTTTGGCCCCCAGCATTTT. Translation gives CSAREAGGFGPQHF. The genes are TRBV20-1 and TRBJ1-5; 7 nucleotides agree with TRBD1. CDR1 and CDR2 (germline): DFQATT, SNEGSKA (reference sequence). The CDR3 sequence is 14 residues long. The V gene end was trimmed by 0 bases and the J gene end by 10 bases; junction bases not matched to a gene: 9.

This clonotype has only a few counts. This chain joins TRBV7-2 and TRBJ1-4; no firm D call. The V gene's germline CDR1 is SGHTA and CDR2 FQGNSA. The CDR3 loop spans 14 amino acids. V lost 1 base, J lost 7 bases, and 10 bases lay in between. In DNA form, the CDR3 reads TGTGCCAGCAGCTTAGTCTTGGCCCGTGAAAAACTGTTTTTT. This codes for CASSLVLAREKLFF.

The chain uses TRBV6-4 and TRBJ2-3; D uncertain. Germline assignment: CDR1 MRHNA and CDR2 SNTAGT. CDR3 length: 13 amino acids. Trimming left V 0 bases short and J 2 bases short, with 3 bases between. The CDR3 nucleotides read TGTGCCAGCAGTGACTCGACCACAGATACGCAGTATTTT. It encodes CASSDSTTDTQYF.

This sequence joins TRBV4-3 and TRBJ2-1; 7 positions match TRBD1. CDR1 is LGHNA, CDR2 YSLEER, per germline. Losses at the gene ends were 0 bases for V and 0 bases for J; bases not matched to a gene: 8. The CDR3 runs to 18 residues. CDR3 coding DNA: TGCGCCAGCAGCCAAGATCCCAGGGGGACAAGCTCCTACAATGAGCAGTTCTTC. Its protein product is CASSQDPRGTSSYNEQFF.

The chain carries TRBV5-1 and TRBJ1-1; D is possibly TRBD1 (5 bases). V was shortened by 2 bases and J by 3 bases, with 11 bases between the two germline ends. Germline CDR1 and CDR2: SGHRS and YFSETQ. This CDR3 region has 14 residues. The CDR3 region has the DNA TGCGCCAGCAGCTTCCAACCAGGGTACACTGAAGCTTTCTTT. Protein: CASSFQPGYTEAFF.

V and J are TRBV12-3 or TRBV12-4 and TRBJ1-1; the match to TRBD1 covers 7 bases. The CDR3 loop spans 14 amino acids. J lost 4 bases, V lost 4 bases, and 6 bases had no gene match. The CDR3 is CASSSTGWGTEAFF. The CDR3 DNA is TGTGCCAGCAGTTCGACAGGGTGGGGCACTGAAGCTTTCTTT.

The V gene is TRBV4-3, the J gene TRBJ2-1, with 8 bases fitting TRBD2. This CDR3 has 16 residues. V gave up 1 base and J gave up 4 bases; unmatched junction bases: 6. Germline values: CDR1 LGHNA, CDR2 YSLEER. The CDR3 DNA reads TGCGCCAGCAGCCAAGGGATAGCGGGGCTTTACAATGAGCAGTTCTTC. Its protein product is CASSQGIAGLYNEQFF.

This rearrangement joins TRBV14 to TRBJ2-3; no definite D call. Germline V gene lookup returns CDR1 SGHDN and CDR2 FVKESK. The CDR3 contains 13 residues. The germline V and J ends were trimmed by 1 base and 8 bases, with 10 bases remaining between them. The CDR3 coding sequence is TGTGCCAGCAGCCAAGTTGGCGGAAGTACGCAGTATTTT. It encodes CASSQVGGSTQYF.

This clonotype was observed a few times. V and J are TRBV15 and TRBJ1-3; TRBD1 agrees at 8 bases. The length of the CDR3 is 15 residues. The junction had 2 bases not matched to a gene; V was cut back by 3 bases and J by 1 base. Germline V gene sequence: CDR1 LNHNV, CDR2 YYDKDF (reference sequence). The CDR3 nucleotides read TGTGCCACCAGCAGCAACAGGGGGTCTGGAAACACCATATATTTT. This translates into CATSSNRGSGNTIYF.

This rearrangement joins TRBV18 to TRBJ2-1; TRBD2 matches at 9 bases. Germline V CDR1 and CDR2: KGHSH, LQKENI. The CDR3 has 17 residues. With V trimmed by 1 base and J by 2 bases, 6 bases remained unmatched. As DNA, the CDR3 is TGTGCCAGCTCACCACTGGCTAGCGGGACACCCTACAATGAGCAGTTCTTC. Translating it yields CASSPLASGTPYNEQFF.

The chain carries TRBV28 and TRBJ2-1; TRBD2 agrees at 8 bases. Trimming removed 3 bases from V and 6 bases from J; junction bases left unmatched: 7. CDR3 length: 15 residues. Looked up from germline, CDR1 is MDHEN and CDR2 is SYDVKM. DNA of the CDR3: TGTGCCAGCAGTTTGGTCAGCGGGAGTGTCAATGAGCAGTTCTTC. The encoded protein is CASSLVSGSVNEQFF.

The chain has TRBV10-3 and TRBJ1-1, with D possibly being TRBD1 (6 bases). The germline CDR1 and CDR2 sequences are ENHRY and SYGVKD. Deletions cut 4 bases from V and 0 bases from J, with 15 bases between. The CDR3 is made up of 16 amino acids. The CDR3 loop is CAISGSDRLVNTEAFF. As DNA, the CDR3 is TGTGCCATCAGTGGGTCCGACAGGCTGGTGAACACTGAAGCTTTCTTT.

This clonotype is a singleton in its sample. CDR3 in amino acids: CASRRIPERELFF. The CDR3 DNA reads TGTGCCAGTAGAAGGATCCCGGAGAGGGAGCTGTTTTTT. This chain joins TRBV19 and TRBJ2-2, with no clear D. This CDR3 spans 13 amino acids. Per germline, CDR1 LNHDA and CDR2 SQIVND (reference sequence). Trimming stripped 6 bases from V and 9 bases from J, with 14 bases between.